Below are 31 T cell receptor beta chains sequenced from a single sample in a study of blood T cell repertoires in COVID-19. The assay was immunoSEQ multiplex PCR, and TCRdb's table has in-frame clones only and misses some. The sample has about 180,000 clones; around 87% are singletons. The source material was peripheral blood. The receptors were sampled from a man aged 40-49 years with active or convalescent COVID-19.

This clone was observed a single time. The CDR3 sequence is CASSSFGGETGELFF. The CDR3, as DNA: TGTGCCAGCAGTTCATTCGGGGGGGAAACCGGGGAGCTGTTTTTT. V usage is TRBV9 and J usage is TRBJ2-2; 8 nucleotides agree with TRBD2. The CDR3 covers 15 residues. Germline values: CDR1 SGDLS, CDR2 YYNGEE. Trimming cost V 5 bases and J 5 bases; bases outside gene matches: 8. Looking up the rest from reference TRBV9 and TRBJ2-2 gives the full variable domain: DSGVTQTPKHLITATGQRVTLRCSPRSGDLSVYWYQQSLDQGLQFLIQYYNGEERAKGNILERFSAQQFPDLHSELNLSSLELGDSALYFCASSSFGGETGELFFGEGSRLTVL.

This chain links TRBV6-6 with TRBJ2-3; TRBD2 matches 11 bases. V lost 5 bases to trimming and J lost 0 bases; unmatched junction nucleotides: 13. Germline lookup yields CDR1 MNHNY and CDR2 SVGAGI (reference sequence). The CDR3 runs to 19 residues. The CDR3 sequence is CASSPGWGTSGTSTDTQYF. The CDR3 nucleotides are TGTGCCAGCAGTCCGGGGTGGGGGACTAGCGGAACTAGCACAGATACGCAGTATTTT.

J is TRBJ2-5 and V is TRBV7-2; tentatively, D is TRBD2 (6 bases). Deletions cut 1 base from V and 7 bases from J, with 10 bases between. The germline CDR1 and CDR2 sequences are SGHTA and FQGNSA. The CDR3 has 13 amino acids. The CDR3 loop is CASSLGIAATQYF. The DNA for the CDR3 is TGTGCCAGCAGCTTAGGTATAGCGGCGACCCAGTACTTC.

The V and J genes are TRBV5-1 and TRBJ1-2, with 9 nucleotides matching TRBD1. This CDR3 spans 15 amino acids. Germline-derived CDR1 and CDR2 are SGHRS and YFSETQ. Trimming removed 6 bases from V and 4 bases from J; junction bases left unmatched: 10. The CDR3 nucleotides are TGCGCCAGCACGCCCCAGGGGACAGGGATCTATGGCTACACCTTC. It is translated as CASTPQGTGIYGYTF. Full variable domain (rest looked up from reference TRBV5-1 and TRBJ1-2): KAGVTQTPRYLIKTRGQQVTLSCSPISGHRSVSWYQQTPGQGLQFLFEYFSETQRNKGNFPGRFSGRQFSNSRSEMNVSTLELGDSALYLCASTPQGTGIYGYTFGSGTRLTVV.

V and J are TRBV6-5 and TRBJ2-2, with a tentative D call TRBD2 (6 bases). Germline loops: CDR1 MNHEY, CDR2 SVGAGI. The CDR3 totals 14 residues. Trimming left V 10 bases short and J 2 bases short, with 14 bases between. The CDR3 sequence: CATNPGLNTGELFF. In nucleotides, the CDR3 is TGTGCCACTAACCCGGGACTTAACACCGGGGAGCTGTTTTTT.

The gene calls are TRBV7-2 and TRBJ2-1, with 13 bases identical to TRBD2. V lost 5 bases and J lost 6; bases outside the gene matches: 10. Germline CDR1 and CDR2: SGHTA and FQGNSA. The CDR3 is made up of 17 amino acids. CDR3 sequence (DNA): TGTGCCAGCAGCCCCCAGATGGGACTAGCGGGAAGCAATGAGCAGTTCTTC. This gives the protein CASSPQMGLAGSNEQFF. Supplemented by reference TRBV7-2 and TRBJ2-1, the full variable domain reads GAGVSQSPSNKVTEKGKDVELRCDPISGHTALYWYRQSLGQGLEFLIYFQGNSAPDKSGLPSDRFSAERTGGSVSTLTIQRTQQEDSAVYLCASSPQMGLAGSNEQFFGPGTRLTVL.

The V and J genes are TRBV18 and TRBJ1-2, with 8 positions matching TRBD1. Germline V lookup: CDR1 KGHSH, CDR2 LQKENI. The CDR3 extends over 16 amino acids. V lost 0 bases to trimming and J lost 6 bases; unmatched junction nucleotides: 9. CDR3 region: CASSPPFDRGEDGYTF. CDR3 DNA: TGTGCCAGCTCACCACCCTTTGACAGGGGAGAGGATGGCTACACCTTC.

The chain couples TRBV14 to TRBJ2-1; 7 nucleotides line up with TRBD1. The CDR3 consists of 15 residues. Germline V CDR1 and CDR2: SGHDN, FVKESK. The junction had 3 bases not matched to a gene; V was cut back by 4 bases and J by 0 bases. In nucleotides, the CDR3 is TGTGCCAGCAGCCTGGGACAGAACTCCTACAATGAGCAGTTCTTC. The encoded protein is CASSLGQNSYNEQFF.

This chain uses TRBV7-9 with TRBJ2-7; D is uncertain. The CDR3 contains 14 residues. Per germline, CDR1 SEHNR and CDR2 FQNEAQ (reference sequence). Trimming pared 2 bases from V and 1 base from J, leaving 9 bases between. CDR3 region: CASSLSARSYEQYF. The CDR3 DNA sequence: TGTGCCAGCAGCTTATCTGCGCGTTCCTACGAGCAGTACTTC.

J is TRBJ2-3 and V is TRBV27; TRBD2 matches 11 bases. The trim removed 6 bases at V and 0 bases at J, leaving 8 bases unmatched. Germline CDR1 MNHEY, CDR2 SMNVEV (reference sequence). CDR3 size: 17 residues. The DNA for the CDR3 is TGTGCCAGCAGCCCTCTAGCGGGGGGAGCTAGCACAGATACGCAGTATTTT. It codes for CASSPLAGGASTDTQYF.

In this sample, this clone turned up once. The rearrangement joins TRBV3-1 (or the pseudogene TRBV3-2) to TRBJ1-2, with 7 positions matching TRBD1. V was clipped by 4 bases and J by 2 bases; unmatched bases: 7. Germline V gene data show CDR1 as LGHDT and CDR2 as YNNKEL (reference sequence). The CDR3 extends over 15 amino acids. The CDR3 coding sequence is TGTGCCAGCAGCCCAACGACAGGGACGAACTATGGCTACACCTTC. This gives the protein CASSPTTGTNYGYTF.

The chain joins TRBV5-6 to TRBJ1-1, with 8 bases matching TRBD1. V gave up 2 bases and J gave up 1 base; unmatched junction bases: 4. Looked up from germline, CDR1 is SGHDT and CDR2 is YYEEEE. There are 15 residues in the CDR3. The CDR3 sequence: CASSFKDRANTEAFF. The DNA of the CDR3 is TGTGCCAGCAGCTTCAAGGACAGGGCGAACACTGAAGCTTTCTTT.

The gene calls are TRBV27 and TRBJ1-6, with 10 bases matching TRBD1. In germline, CDR1 is MNHEY, CDR2 SMNVEV (reference sequence). The CDR3 sequence is 15 residues long. The trim removed 2 bases at V and 10 bases at J, leaving 5 bases unmatched. The CDR3, as DNA: TGTGCCAGCAGTTTACGACAGGGGGCAGGGTCACCCCTCCACTTT. The encoded protein is CASSLRQGAGSPLHF.

This sequence joins TRBV5-6 and TRBJ1-2; possibly TRBD1 for D (5 bases). The V and J ends lost 1 base and 7 bases respectively, with 17 bases between them. The length of the CDR3 is 15 residues. CDR1 and CDR2 (germline): SGHDT, YYEEEE. The CDR3 DNA reads as TGTGCCAGCAGCTTGCTTAGTCCAGGGTTACCTGGCTACACCTTC. The encoded protein is CASSLLSPGLPGYTF.

Here the CDR3 reads CASSPLGSQGETQYF. For the CDR3, the DNA is TGTGCCAGCAGCCCCCTGGGCTCCCAGGGGGAGACCCAGTACTTC. This chain uses TRBV7-3 with TRBJ2-5; D possibly corresponds to TRBD1 (6 bases). The CDR3 covers 15 residues. The germline V gene encodes CDR1 SGHTA and CDR2 FQGTGA. V gave up 5 bases and J gave up 5 bases, with 18 bases separating them.

The rearrangement joins TRBV2 to TRBJ1-2, with 10 bases lining up with TRBD1. The CDR3 runs to 14 residues. V lost 8 bases to trimming and J lost 4 bases; unmatched junction nucleotides: 7. In germline, CDR1 is SNHLY, CDR2 FYNNEI. The CDR3 sequence is CASWDRGYFYGYTF. The CDR3 bases are TGTGCCAGCTGGGACAGGGGCTACTTCTATGGCTACACCTTC.

The chain joins TRBV5-4 to TRBJ2-5; 10 bases match TRBD2. With V trimmed by 4 bases and J by 5 bases, 5 bases remained unmatched. The CDR3 contains 14 residues. From germline, CDR1 is SGHNT and CDR2 YYREEE (reference sequence). The CDR3 coding sequence is TGTGCCAGCAGCCTGACTAGCGGGCGGGAGACCCAGTACTTC. Its protein is CASSLTSGRETQYF.

This clone was found a few times. This chain joins TRBV12-3 or TRBV12-4 and TRBJ1-1; 7 positions agree with TRBD1. This CDR3 is 13 amino acids long. V trimming: 6 bases; J trimming: 7 bases; junction bases outside the gene matches: 8. This CDR3 reads CASRRDSAIEAFF. The CDR3 DNA sequence: TGTGCCAGCAGAAGGGACAGCGCTATTGAAGCTTTCTTT.

The chain uses TRBV10-1 and TRBJ1-4; D possibly corresponds to TRBD1 (6 bases). V lost 5 bases and J 6 bases, leaving 10 bases between the germline ends. Per the germline V gene, CDR1 is WNHNN and CDR2 is SYGVQD (reference sequence). The CDR3 consists of 13 residues. The CDR3 DNA reads as TGCGCCAGCAGTCAGGGGATCTATGAAAAACTGTTTTTT. Translating gives CASSQGIYEKLFF.

The count of this clone is one. The chain recombines TRBV2 with TRBJ1-2, with 9 nucleotides matching TRBD1. Germline CDR1 reads SNHLY; CDR2 reads FYNNEI. The CDR3 length is 15 residues. Trimming removed 1 base from V and 9 bases from J; junction bases left unmatched: 9. The CDR3 sequence: CASSEGRGQGQSYTF. In nucleotides, the CDR3 is TGTGCCAGCAGTGAAGGGAGGGGACAGGGCCAGAGCTACACCTTC.

V usage is TRBV27 and J usage is TRBJ1-1; 8 bases are shared with TRBD1. Germline assignment: CDR1 MNHEY and CDR2 SMNVEV (reference sequence). The J segment lost 1 base and the V segment lost 6 bases, leaving 4 bases of the junction unmatched. The CDR3 covers 14 residues. The CDR3 DNA reads TGTGCCAGCAGGAGACAGGGGCAGAACACTGAAGCTTTCTTT. Translating gives CASRRQGQNTEAFF.

In this sample, this clone turned up once. J is TRBJ2-7 and V is TRBV4-2, with a possible D match to TRBD2 (6 bases). There are 14 residues in the CDR3. Germline-derived CDR1 and CDR2 are LGHNA and YNFKEQ. The ends were cut back, 0 bases at V and 4 bases at J, with 10 bases in the middle. The CDR3, as DNA: TGTGCCAGCAGCCAAGAGCGGGGTATATACGAGCAGTACTTC. Residues: CASSQERGIYEQYF.

V is TRBV5-4 and J is TRBJ1-4; 8 nucleotides line up with TRBD1. Germline CDR1 SGHNT, CDR2 YYREEE (reference sequence). The ends lost 4 bases at V and 2 bases at J; junction bases unmatched: 4. The CDR3 loop spans 15 amino acids. The CDR3 protein is CASSRQGSTNEKLFF. DNA of the CDR3: TGTGCCAGCAGCAGACAGGGGTCCACTAATGAAAAACTGTTTTTT. The variable domain in full, with the rest retrieved from reference TRBV5-4 and TRBJ1-4, is ETGVTQSPTHLIKTRGQQVTLRCSSQSGHNTVSWYQQALGQGPQFIFQYYREEENGRGNFPPRFSGLQFPNYSSELNVNALELDDSALYLCASSRQGSTNEKLFFGSGTQLSVL.

This clone is a singleton in its sample. The chain has TRBV11-3 and TRBJ2-5, with D hard to call. V was clipped by 6 bases and J by 2 bases, with 25 bases between them. Germline V gene sequence: CDR1 SGHNT, CDR2 YENEEA. This CDR3 is 18 amino acids long. The CDR3 here is CASRSTAKPYSGQETQYF. For the CDR3, the DNA is TGTGCCAGCAGATCAACCGCGAAGCCTTATTCGGGTCAAGAGACCCAGTACTTC.

V gene TRBV18 combines with J gene TRBJ1-4; D might be TRBD1 (5 bases). This CDR3 has 16 residues. Germline values: CDR1 KGHSH, CDR2 LQKENI. With 3 bases removed from V and 1 base from J, the gap between germline ends came to 12 bases. The CDR3 protein is CASSPGPGGTNEKLFF. DNA of the CDR3: TGTGCCAGCTCACCCGGACCCGGGGGAACTAATGAAAAACTGTTTTTT.

The chain has TRBV9 and TRBJ2-3; TRBD2 might be the D (6 bases). The CDR3 totals 15 residues. The V end was cut by 2 bases, the J end by 0 bases, with 10 bases between. Germline CDR1 and CDR2: SGDLS and YYNGEE. As DNA, the CDR3 is TGTGCCAGCAGCGTTTCGGGACTCAGCACAGATACGCAGTATTTT. Amino acid sequence: CASSVSGLSTDTQYF. The full variable domain, completed using reference TRBV9 and TRBJ2-3, is DSGVTQTPKHLITATGQRVTLRCSPRSGDLSVYWYQQSLDQGLQFLIQYYNGEERAKGNILERFSAQQFPDLHSELNLSSLELGDSALYFCASSVSGLSTDTQYFGPGTRLTVL.

V and J are TRBV5-6 and TRBJ2-7; maybe TRBD1 (6 bases). Germline assignment: CDR1 SGHDT and CDR2 YYEEEE. The germline V and J ends were trimmed by 4 bases and 3 bases, with 11 bases remaining between them. The CDR3 runs 13 residues. Here the CDR3 DNA reads TGTGCCAGCAGCAGGACAGCTTTCTACGAGCAGTACTTC. Amino acid sequence: CASSRTAFYEQYF.

In regard to this clone: An end of the junction differs from the germline gene, which may be a read error. The CDR3 reads CASSSRPFTRELFF. DNA of the CDR3: TGTGCCAGCAGTTCGCGGCCCTTCACCCGGGAGCTGTTTTTT. The V call is TRBV28, the J call TRBJ2-2; D call uncertain. The germline gives CDR1 MDHEN, CDR2 SYDVKM. This CDR3 is 14 amino acids long.

The chain combines TRBV10-2 with TRBJ2-3; D uncertain. The CDR3 is 16 amino acids. V was pared by 8 bases and J by 6 bases, with 24 bases between. CDR1 WSHSY and CDR2 SAAADI come from the germline V gene. Here the CDR3 reads CASPTNPSSVVDTQYF. The CDR3 region has the DNA TGCGCCAGCCCTACCAACCCTTCCAGCGTCGTTGATACGCAGTATTTT.

The V gene is TRBV28, the J gene TRBJ1-2; D is uncertain. The V and J ends lost 4 bases and 1 base respectively, with 7 bases between them. Per the germline V gene, CDR1 is MDHEN and CDR2 is SYDVKM. The CDR3 is 13 amino acids. The CDR3 protein is CASSYSDNYGYTF. The CDR3 coding sequence is TGTGCCAGCAGTTACAGTGATAACTATGGCTACACCTTC.

The rearrangement uses TRBV2 and TRBJ1-2; possible D gene TRBD1, 5 bases. V lost 6 bases, J lost 8 bases, and 19 bases lay in between. This CDR3 is built from 14 residues. Germline assignment: CDR1 SNHLY and CDR2 FYNNEI. The CDR3 loop is CASSSYRLPMGYTF. The CDR3 nucleotides are TGTGCCAGCAGCTCCTACAGGTTACCTATGGGCTACACCTTC.